The following is a T cell receptor (beta chain) sequence with its context. What it binds is unknown. Likely unrecorded immune exposures existed in these nominally healthy donors. PCR was performed using 60 Vbeta and 13 Jbeta primers. Clones were sequenced by immunoSEQ multiplex PCR, and TCRdb holds only the in-frame ones, with some missing. The sample has about 150,000 clones, 79% seen once. The data were taken from a study of cytomegalovirus exposure and HLA in healthy donors. Regarding the study as a whole: Follow-up analysis later connected one missense variant in DCLRE1C with trimming of TCR beta V- and J-genes. Cytomegalovirus status, reportedly, was diagnosed with high specificity and sensitivity by the classifier.

Trimming removed 5 bases at V and 3 bases at J, with 13 bases between. Germline CDR1 is SGHAT and CDR2 is FQNNGV. The CDR3 is 14 amino acids. Sequenced sample: PBMCs. The chain recombines TRBV11-2 with TRBJ1-1, with D possibly matching TRBD1 (5 bases). The source of this sequence is a young man in good health and CMV-seropositive. This CDR3 reads CASSPETRDTEAFF. The CDR3 DNA follows: TGTGCCAGCAGCCCAGAAACCAGGGACACTGAAGCTTTCTTT. The variable domain in full, completed from reference TRBV11-2 and TRBJ1-1, reads EAGVAQSPRYKIIEKRQSVAFWCNPISGHATLYWYQQILGQGPKLLIQFQNNGVVDDSQLPKDRFSAERLKGVDSTLKIQPAKLEDSAVYLCASSPETRDTEAFFGQGTRLTVV.